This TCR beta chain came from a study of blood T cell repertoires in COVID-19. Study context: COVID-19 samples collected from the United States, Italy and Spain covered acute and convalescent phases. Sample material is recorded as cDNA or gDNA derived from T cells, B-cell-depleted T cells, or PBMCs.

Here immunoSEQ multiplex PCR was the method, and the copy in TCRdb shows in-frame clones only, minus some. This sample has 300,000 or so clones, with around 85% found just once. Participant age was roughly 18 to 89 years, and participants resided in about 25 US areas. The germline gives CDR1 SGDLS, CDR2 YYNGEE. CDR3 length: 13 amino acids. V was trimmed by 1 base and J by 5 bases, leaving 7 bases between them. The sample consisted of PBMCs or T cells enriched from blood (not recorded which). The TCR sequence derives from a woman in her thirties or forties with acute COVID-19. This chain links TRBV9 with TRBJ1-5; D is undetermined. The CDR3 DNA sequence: TGTGCCAGCAGCGTAATCCCCGATCAGCCCCAGCATTTT. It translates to CASSVIPDQPQHF.